This T cell receptor beta chain was documented in a study of siplizumab effects on memory and regulatory T cells. Of note for this clone: Its antigen remains unknown.

Libraries were prepared by immunoSEQ multiplex PCR; TCRdb keeps only in-frame clonotypes and omits some of them. This sample carries approximately 94,000 clones, about nine tenths of them seen once, and the ten largest clones take over 0.12%. Points from the study as a whole: Proliferating siplizumab-culture Tregs lacked confirmation of suppressive function.

The ends were cut back, 0 bases at V and 4 bases at J, with 13 bases in the middle. CDR1 is SGHNT and CDR2 is YYREEE in the germline V gene (reference sequence). The CDR3 is made up of 15 amino acids. This receptor was obtained from a human donor in good health. This chain connects TRBV5-4 to TRBJ2-5; D possibly corresponds to TRBD1 (6 bases). What was sequenced was CD4+ T cells sorted from blood. The CDR3 is CASSLGLGQPETQYF. For the CDR3, the DNA is TGTGCCAGCAGCTTGGGCCTCGGACAGCCAGAGACCCAGTACTTC.